Each of the 21 T cell receptor beta chains below was sequenced from the same sample in a study of primary melanoma T cells and metastatic recurrence. TCRdb's table, derived via immunoSEQ multiplex PCR, lists solely in-frame clones and lacks some. There are 550 to 700 clones in the sample; approximately 68% occur only once, and 14% to 15% lies in the top ten. The sample taken for sequencing was melanoma tumor tissue. Every receptor here comes from a human donor with melanoma.

The chain couples TRBV29-1 to TRBJ2-2; the D is unclear. CDR1 and CDR2 from the germline V gene are SQVTM and ANQGSEA. The CDR3 sequence is 13 residues long. V was pared by 5 bases and J by 7 bases, with 14 bases between. The CDR3 reads CSVSVSSGGELFF. The CDR3 coding sequence is TGCAGCGTTTCGGTTAGCTCGGGCGGGGAGCTGTTTTTT.

The chain couples TRBV28 to TRBJ2-1; 10 bases are shared with TRBD2. Germline CDR1 MDHEN, CDR2 SYDVKM. V lost 5 bases to trimming and J lost 2 bases; unmatched junction nucleotides: 6. The CDR3 runs to 16 residues. This chain's CDR3 is CASSPGLAATYNEQFF. CDR3 DNA sequence: TGTGCCAGCAGTCCAGGACTAGCGGCTACCTACAATGAGCAGTTCTTC. Full variable domain (rest looked up from reference TRBV28 and TRBJ2-1): DVKVTQSSRYLVKRTGEKVFLECVQDMDHENMFWYRQDPGLGLRLIYFSYDVKMKEKGDIPEGYSVSREKKERFSLILESASTNQTSMYLCASSPGLAATYNEQFFGPGTRLTVL.

The chain carries TRBV15 and TRBJ2-2; TRBD2 matches at 9 bases. The CDR3 has 18 residues. Germline values: CDR1 LNHNV, CDR2 YYDKDF (reference sequence). V lost 0 bases and J lost 2; bases outside the gene matches: 7. The CDR3 region has the DNA TGTGCCACCAGCAGAGATCGCCAGCGGGGGGTCAACACCGGGGAGCTGTTTTTT. Translation: CATSRDRQRGVNTGELFF.

Only one count was recorded for this clone. This chain links TRBV28 with TRBJ1-3, with TRBD1 identical over 7 bases. The CDR3 contains 14 residues. The V and J ends lost 5 bases and 3 bases, in that order; junction bases with no gene match: 4. Germline-derived CDR1 and CDR2 are MDHEN and SYDVKM. CDR3 region: CASSPQGVGNTIYF. DNA of the CDR3: TGTGCCAGCAGTCCTCAGGGGGTTGGAAACACCATATATTTT.

The chain carries TRBV8-2 and TRBJ2-1; whether TRBD2, the table's D call, matches the DNA was not checked. TRBV8-2 is a listed pseudogene. This CDR3 spans 13 amino acids. The CDR3 DNA reads TGTGCCAGCGGGACTGCCCCCTACAATGAGCAGTTCTTC. This gives the protein CASGTAPYNEQFF.

The chain links TRBV19 to TRBJ1-2; 11 bases line up with TRBD1. V lost 3 bases and J lost 4; bases outside the gene matches: 7. CDR1 and CDR2 from the germline V gene are LNHDA and SQIVND (reference sequence). CDR3 length: 16 amino acids. The CDR3 sequence: CASSMGRGTGGYGYTF. As DNA, the CDR3 is TGTGCCAGTAGTATGGGAAGAGGGACAGGGGGCTATGGCTACACCTTC.

The chain carries TRBV14 and TRBJ2-5, with D maybe TRBD2 (6 bases). The germline V gene encodes CDR1 SGHDN and CDR2 FVKESK. V shed 2 bases and J shed 5 bases, with 15 bases lying between them. The CDR3 is 15 amino acids. CDR3 sequence reads: CASSQILGGSETQYF. CDR3 in DNA: TGTGCCAGCAGCCAAATCTTGGGAGGTTCGGAGACCCAGTACTTC.

The chain has TRBV12-5 and TRBJ2-7; the match to TRBD2 covers 14 bases. There are 22 residues in the CDR3. Germline V gene data show CDR1 as LGHNT and CDR2 as FRNRAP. Losses at the gene ends were 3 bases for V and 2 bases for J; bases not matched to a gene: 21. CDR3 nucleotide sequence: TGTGCTAGTGGTTTCGGGACAATAGTCCCGGGACTAGCGGGGGCCCCTGCCTACGAGCAGTACTTC. This gives the protein CASGFGTIVPGLAGAPAYEQYF.

The CDR3 nucleotides are TGCAGCGCCGTGGACGCTAGCTCTGGGGCCAACGTCCTGACTTTC. Translation gives CSAVDASSGANVLTF. This sequence joins TRBV29-1 and TRBJ2-6; D ambiguous. Germline CDR1 is SQVTM and CDR2 is ANQGSEA. With 7 bases removed from V and 0 bases from J, the gap between germline ends came to 13 bases. This CDR3 comprises 15 residues.

The genes are TRBV6-8 and TRBJ2-5, with 7 bases identical to TRBD1. V lost 2 bases to trimming and J lost 4 bases; unmatched junction nucleotides: 10. The CDR3 covers 16 residues. Germline V CDR1 and CDR2: MNHGY, SAAAGT. CDR3 sequence reads: CASSYTMTGSPETQYF. CDR3 bases: TGTGCCAGCAGTTACACTATGACAGGGTCCCCAGAGACCCAGTACTTC.

This clone was found once. This rearrangement joins TRBV7-8 to TRBJ1-1; D not resolved. The CDR3 length is 14 residues. V was cut by 5 bases and J by 3 bases, with 13 bases left in between. Per the germline V gene, CDR1 is SGHVS and CDR2 is FQNEAQ. The CDR3 sequence is CASSQQSGDTEAFF. The CDR3 coding sequence is TGTGCCAGCAGCCAACAGTCTGGGGACACTGAAGCTTTCTTT.

The rearrangement joins TRBV19 to TRBJ2-6; possibly TRBD1 for D (5 bases). Germline V gene sequence: CDR1 LNHDA, CDR2 SQIVND (reference sequence). The V gene lost 8 bases and the J gene lost 2 bases, with 10 bases spanning the gap. The CDR3 runs 14 residues. The chain's CDR3 is CASSQGPGANVLTF. The CDR3 nucleotides are TGTGCCAGTTCCCAGGGTCCTGGGGCCAACGTCCTGACTTTC.

The CDR3, as DNA: TGCGCCAGCAGCTTGGGGTCACACAGGGCTGAGGACTATGGCTACACCTTC. Its translation is CASSLGSHRAEDYGYTF. The rearrangement uses TRBV5-1 and TRBJ1-2; D perhaps matches TRBD1 (6 bases). The CDR3 has 17 amino acids. The germline V gene encodes CDR1 SGHRS and CDR2 YFSETQ. The V gene lost 0 bases and the J gene lost 3 bases, with 18 bases spanning the gap. Using reference TRBV5-1 and TRBJ1-2 for the parts outside the CDR3, the full variable domain is KAGVTQTPRYLIKTRGQQVTLSCSPISGHRSVSWYQQTPGQGLQFLFEYFSETQRNKGNFPGRFSGRQFSNSRSEMNVSTLELGDSALYLCASSLGSHRAEDYGYTFGSGTRLTVV.

The chain couples TRBV7-6 to TRBJ2-5; D may correspond to TRBD1 or TRBD2 (5 bases each). The CDR3 has 16 amino acids. Trimming left V 5 bases short and J 5 bases short, with 21 bases between. Germline lookup yields CDR1 SGHVS and CDR2 FNYEAQ. Here the CDR3 DNA reads TGTGCCAGCAGCCCCTTCCCCGGGGCCCCGGGGGAGACCCAGTACTTC. This encodes CASSPFPGAPGETQYF. The whole variable domain, remainder taken from reference TRBV7-6 and TRBJ2-5, is GAGVSQSPRYKVTKRGQDVALRCDPISGHVSLYWYRQALGQGPEFLTYFNYEAQQDKSGLPNDRFSAERPEGSISTLTIQRTEQRDSAMYRCASSPFPGAPGETQYFGPGTRLLVL.

This clone was recorded a few times. V gene TRBV7-6 combines with J gene TRBJ2-7; 9 bases map to TRBD1. V shed 6 bases and J 7 bases; nucleotides not matched to a gene: 16. Germline V gene sequence: CDR1 SGHVS, CDR2 FNYEAQ. There are 16 residues in the CDR3. The DNA of the CDR3 is TGTGCCAGCAGTTCTCAGGGACAGGGCATCCCCTGGGAGCAGTACTTC. Protein: CASSSQGQGIPWEQYF.

The rearrangement links TRBV11-3 to TRBJ1-5, with D hard to call. V was shortened by 3 bases and J by 1 base, with 10 bases between the two germline ends. Germline V CDR1 and CDR2: SGHNT, YENEEA. CDR3 size: 15 residues. CDR3 coding DNA: TGTGCCAGCAGCTTGAATGGGGAAAGCAATCAGCCCCAGCATTTT. Protein: CASSLNGESNQPQHF. The whole variable domain, remainder taken from reference TRBV11-3 and TRBJ1-5, is EAGVVQSPRYKIIEKKQPVAFWCNPISGHNTLYWYLQNLGQGPELLIRYENEEAVDDSQLPKDRFSAERLKGVDSTLKIQPAELGDSAVYLCASSLNGESNQPQHFGDGTRLSIL.

This clone appeared once. The chain couples TRBV23-1 to TRBJ2-2; 7 bases are shared with TRBD2. TRBV23-1 is an ORF for which the function is uncertain. This CDR3 is 18 amino acids long. V was clipped by 6 bases and J by 6 bases; unmatched bases: 19. CDR3 bases: TGCGCCAGCAGCTTGTCAGGAAACTCCTACGGGAGGTCCGGGGAGCTGTTTTTT. Encoded protein: CASSLSGNSYGRSGELFF.

The chain recombines TRBV28 with TRBJ2-5, with D perhaps matching TRBD2 (5 bases). Per germline, CDR1 MDHEN and CDR2 SYDVKM. V gave up 3 bases and J gave up 11 bases, with 22 bases separating them. This CDR3 spans 15 amino acids. The CDR3 nucleotides read TGTGCCAGCAGTTTTTTCCGGCCAGGACGACGGGGTCAGTACTTC. Residues: CASSFFRPGRRGQYF.

The rearrangement links TRBV23-1 to TRBJ1-5; 7 nucleotides line up with TRBD1. TRBV23-1 belongs to the ORF category, with a function that is uncertain. This CDR3 spans 14 amino acids. The V gene end was trimmed by 6 bases and the J gene end by 15 bases; junction bases not matched to a gene: 17. DNA of the CDR3: TGCGCCAGCAGCCAAGAGGACACTACAGGGGAAACGCATTTT. Translated, it gives CASSQEDTTGETHF.

CDR3 protein: CASSPGLRSSYNSPLHF. The CDR3, as DNA: TGTGCCAGCTCACCGGGGCTGAGAAGCTCCTATAATTCACCCCTCCACTTT. The rearrangement joins TRBV18 to TRBJ1-6; TRBD1 is a possible D gene (5 bases). This CDR3 region has 17 residues. Germline loops: CDR1 KGHSH, CDR2 LQKENI. V was trimmed by 3 bases and J by 0 bases, leaving 12 bases between them.

This sequence joins TRBV29-1 and TRBJ2-3, with TRBD2 identical over 7 bases. Germline V gene lookup returns CDR1 SQVTM and CDR2 ANQGSEA. Trimming at V came to 6 bases and at J to 3 bases, leaving 9 bases not matched to a gene. This CDR3 has 14 residues. CDR3 residues: CSVGRLAVTDTQYF. The CDR3 DNA follows: TGCAGCGTAGGGAGGCTAGCGGTAACAGATACGCAGTATTTT.